Listed here is a single TCR beta chain. The target antigen is unknown. V lost 6 bases and J 7 bases, leaving 7 bases between the germline ends. The CDR3 length is 11 residues. Germline CDR1 and CDR2: MNHNS and SASEGT. The data belong to a study of cytomegalovirus exposure and HLA in healthy donors. The study, taken as a whole, reports: Later on, an analysis found that several of the most significant clusters appeared to be linked to common viral pathogens, which included parvovirus B19. Earlier findings revealed that most TCR beta V segments proved productive either about 87% or about 30% of the time.

PCR was performed using 60 Vbeta and 13 Jbeta primers. TCRdb's table, derived via immunoSEQ multiplex PCR, lists solely in-frame clones and lacks some. The profile shows about 63,000 clones, roughly 71% of them singletons. The sequence was obtained from a man aged 50 to 59 in good health and CMV-seropositive. The sample taken for sequencing was PBMCs. V usage is TRBV6-1 and J usage is TRBJ1-5; D call uncertain. CDR3 residues: CASSREQPQHF. The CDR3 DNA is TGTGCCAGCAGCCGGGAGCAGCCCCAGCATTTT.